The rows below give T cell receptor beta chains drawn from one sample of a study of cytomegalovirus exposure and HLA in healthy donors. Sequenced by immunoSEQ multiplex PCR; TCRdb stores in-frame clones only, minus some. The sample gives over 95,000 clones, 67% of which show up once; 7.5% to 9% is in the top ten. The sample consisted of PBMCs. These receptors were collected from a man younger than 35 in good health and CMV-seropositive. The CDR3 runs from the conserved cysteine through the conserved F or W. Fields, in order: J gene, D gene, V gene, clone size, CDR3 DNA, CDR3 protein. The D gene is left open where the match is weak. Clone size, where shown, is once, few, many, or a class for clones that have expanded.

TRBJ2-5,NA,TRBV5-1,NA,TGCGCCAGCAGCCCGGGATCGGTGGAGACCCAGTACTTC,CASSPGSVETQYF
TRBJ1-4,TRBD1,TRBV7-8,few,TGTGCCAGCAGCCCATGGGAGACAGGGGGATTGAGTGAAAAACTGTTTTTT,CASSPWETGGLSEKLFF
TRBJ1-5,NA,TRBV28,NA,TGTGCCAGCAGTTTCGGGGGAGGGGATCAGCCCCAGCATTTT,CASSFGGGDQPQHF
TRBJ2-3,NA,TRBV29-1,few,TGCAGCGTTGGTCACACCCCCACAGATACGCAGTATTTT,CSVGHTPTDTQYF
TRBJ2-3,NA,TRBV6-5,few,TGTGCCAGCAGTCGCTCAGGGGCAGATACGCAGTATTTT,CASSRSGADTQYF
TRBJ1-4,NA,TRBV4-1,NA,TGCGCCAGCAGCCAAGATTTGGGGGCTACTAATGAAAAACTGTTTTTT,CASSQDLGATNEKLFF
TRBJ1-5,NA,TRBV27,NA,TGTGCCAGCAGTTTACGGGGTCAGCCCCAGCATTTT,CASSLRGQPQHF
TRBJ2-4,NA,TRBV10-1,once,TGCGCCAGCAGTGAAGGCAGCGGAAACATTCAGTACTTC,CASSEGSGNIQYF
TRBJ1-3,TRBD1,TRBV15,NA,TGTGCCACCAGCCCTCCCCAGCCGGGACAGGGGGTCGGAAACACCATATATTTT,CATSPPQPGQGVGNTIYF
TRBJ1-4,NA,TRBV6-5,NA,TGTGCCAGCAGTTACGACAGGCCAACTAATGAAAAACTGTTTTTT,CASSYDRPTNEKLFF
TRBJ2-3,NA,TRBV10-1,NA,TGCGCCAGCCGTTTGGACTTATACACAGATACGCAGTATTTT,CASRLDLYTDTQYF
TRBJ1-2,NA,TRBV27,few,TGTGCCAGCAGTTCGAGGGTCAACTATGGCTACACCTTC,CASSSRVNYGYTF
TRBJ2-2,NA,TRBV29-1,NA,TGCAGCGTTGTCCCCAGGGTGGGCGGGGAGCTGTTTTTT,CSVVPRVGGELFF
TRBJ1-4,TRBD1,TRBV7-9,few,TGTGCCAGCAGCTGGGGACAGACTGCAACTAATGAAAAACTGTTTTTT,CASSWGQTATNEKLFF
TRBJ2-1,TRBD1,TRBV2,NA,TGTGCCAGCAGGACAGGGTTAAGTAACAATGAGCAGTTCTTC,CASRTGLSNNEQFF
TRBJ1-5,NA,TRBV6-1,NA,TGTGCCAGCAGTGCCCATCAGGGTCGGCAGCCCCAGCATTTT,CASSAHQGRQPQHF
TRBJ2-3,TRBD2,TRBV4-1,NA,TGCGCCAGCAGCCAAACTAGCGGGGGGCCTAGCACAGATACGCAGTATTTT,CASSQTSGGPSTDTQYF
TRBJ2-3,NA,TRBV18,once,TGTGCCAGCTCAAGGGAGTTATCCACAGATACGCAGTATTTT,CASSRELSTDTQYF
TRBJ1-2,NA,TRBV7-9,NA,TGTGCCAGCAGCTTAAGGCAGGGGAGCAGCTATGACTACACCTTC,CASSLRQGSSYDYTF
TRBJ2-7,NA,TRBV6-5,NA,TGTGCCAGCAGACTCTCCTTCGGGAACTCCTACGAGCAGTACTTC,CASRLSFGNSYEQYF
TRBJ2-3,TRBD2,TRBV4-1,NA,TGCGCCAGCAGCTCCGTAGCGGGTCCTAGCACAGATACGCAGTATTTT,CASSSVAGPSTDTQYF
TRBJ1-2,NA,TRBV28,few,TGTGCCAGCAGTCCGGTTTGGAGTGGCTACACCTTC,CASSPVWSGYTF
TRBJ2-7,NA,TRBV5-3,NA,TGTGCCAGGACGGCCTCTGCAAAGTCGGGAATGGAGCAGTACTTC,CARTASAKSGMEQYF
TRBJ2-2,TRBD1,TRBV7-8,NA,TGTGCCAGCAGCGAAATATTACGACAGGGCTGGGTTTCCGGGGAGCTGTTTTTT,CASSEILRQGWVSGELFF
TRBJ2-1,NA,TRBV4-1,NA,TGCGCCAGCAGCCAGGAGGGCAATGAGCAGTTCTTC,CASSQEGNEQFF
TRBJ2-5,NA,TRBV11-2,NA,TGTGCCAGCAGCCTCCGAGTAGAGACCCAGTACTTC,CASSLRVETQYF
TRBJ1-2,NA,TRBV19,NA,TGTGCCAGTAGTTCGGTAATTAACTATGGCTACACCTTC,CASSSVINYGYTF
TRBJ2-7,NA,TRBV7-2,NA,TGTGCCAGCAGCTTAATCCGCGACGAGCAGTACTTC,CASSLIRDEQYF
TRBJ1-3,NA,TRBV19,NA,TGTGCCAGTAGATTGAAACTCTCTGGAAACACCATATATTTT,CASRLKLSGNTIYF
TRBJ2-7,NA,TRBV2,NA,TGTGCCAGCACCGGACCCCCTAGCAGCTCCTACGAGCAGTACTTC,CASTGPPSSSYEQYF
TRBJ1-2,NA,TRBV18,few,TGTGCCAGCTCACCACCGCCAGCCACCATCAGAGGTTACACCTTC,CASSPPPATIRGYTF
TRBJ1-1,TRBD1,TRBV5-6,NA,TGTGCCAGCAGCTCCGCCGGGACAGGGCTGATAGGAGCTTTCTTT,CASSSAGTGLIGAFF
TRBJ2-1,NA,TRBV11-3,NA,TGTGCCAGCAGTCTCCAGGGGGGAAGTTTCAATGAGCAGTTCTTC,CASSLQGGSFNEQFF
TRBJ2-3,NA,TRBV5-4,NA,TGTGCCAGCAGCTTGGGACTAACAAGCACAGATACGCAGTATTTT,CASSLGLTSTDTQYF
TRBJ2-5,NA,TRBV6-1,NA,TGTGCCATAAGCGGGACACTTACTCAAGAGACCCAGTACTTC,CAISGTLTQETQYF
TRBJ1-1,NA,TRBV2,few,TGTGCCAGCAGTGACCCCGGGGGGGATGCTTTCTTT,CASSDPGGDAFF
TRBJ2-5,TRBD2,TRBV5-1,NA,TGCGCCAGCAGCTTGGGCAGCGGGAGCCCACAAGAGACCCAGTACTTC,CASSLGSGSPQETQYF
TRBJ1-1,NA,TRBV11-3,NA,TGTGCCAGCAGCTTACGGGTCAGGGTGGTTGAAGCTTTCTTT,CASSLRVRVVEAFF
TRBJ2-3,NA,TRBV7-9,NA,TGTGCCAGCAGCCCGGAGGGGAGCACAGATACGCAGTATTTT,CASSPEGSTDTQYF
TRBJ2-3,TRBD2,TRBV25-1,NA,TGTGCCAGCAGTGAATCTCGGGGGGGAGGAGATACGCAGTATTTT,CASSESRGGGDTQYF
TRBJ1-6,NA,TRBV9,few,TGTGCCAGCAGCGCAAGTCCTGGAGCATATAATTCACCCCTCCACTTT,CASSASPGAYNSPLHF
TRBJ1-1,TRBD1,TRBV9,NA,TGTGCCAGCAGCCCCACAGGGGGGGGGACTGAAGCTTTCTTT,CASSPTGGGTEAFF
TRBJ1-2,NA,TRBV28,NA,TGTGCCAGCAGGGAGGGCCTGGGGGGCTACACCTTC,CASREGLGGYTF
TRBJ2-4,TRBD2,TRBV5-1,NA,TGCGCCAGCAGCTCCACAACGATGAGCGGGGGGGGCAAAAACATTCAGTACTTC,CASSSTTMSGGGKNIQYF
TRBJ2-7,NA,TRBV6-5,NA,TGTGCCAGCACAGGAGGAGGGAGACACGAGCAGTACTTC,CASTGGGRHEQYF